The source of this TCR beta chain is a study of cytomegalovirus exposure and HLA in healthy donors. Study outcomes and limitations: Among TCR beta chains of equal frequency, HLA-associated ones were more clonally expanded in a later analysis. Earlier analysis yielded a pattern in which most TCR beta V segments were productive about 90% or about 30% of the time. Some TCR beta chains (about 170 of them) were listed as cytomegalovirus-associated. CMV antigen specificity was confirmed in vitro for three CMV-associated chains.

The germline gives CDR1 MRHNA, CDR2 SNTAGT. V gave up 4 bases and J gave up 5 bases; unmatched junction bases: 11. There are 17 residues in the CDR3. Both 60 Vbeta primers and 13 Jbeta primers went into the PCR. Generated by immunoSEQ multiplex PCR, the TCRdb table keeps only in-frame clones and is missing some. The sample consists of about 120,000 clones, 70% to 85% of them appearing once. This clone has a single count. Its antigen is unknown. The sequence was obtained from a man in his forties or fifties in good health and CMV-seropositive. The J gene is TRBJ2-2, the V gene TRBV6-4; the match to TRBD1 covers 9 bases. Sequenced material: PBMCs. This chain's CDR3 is CASSVSFGQGLTGELFF. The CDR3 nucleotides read TGTGCCAGCAGTGTGTCGTTCGGACAGGGGTTGACCGGGGAGCTGTTTTTT.